This T cell receptor (beta chain) emerged from a study of CD8+CD57+ T cells in acquired aplastic anemia. Study background: Sorted CD4+ and CD8+ cells gave a mean 3.2 ug DNA, range roughly 0.19 to 30 ug. Read counts for CD4+ cells (from healthy donors) averaged roughly 11 million.

Concerning this clonotype: Antigen specificity is unknown.

V lost 6 bases and J lost 5; bases outside the gene matches: 6. The CDR3 is 14 residues long. According to the study, genomic DNA was the template for TCR beta VDJ and CDR3 profiling. TCRdb re-analysed the reads in MiXCR, keeping a single row per CDR3 protein. Here the sample spans some 220,000 distinct CDR3 sequences, 34% being singletons. Study-level points and caveats: Sharing between patients and controls was observed for some 27 CD8+ CDR3 sequences.

The chain uses TRBV12-3 or TRBV12-4 and TRBJ2-7; TRBD2 matches 11 bases. Material for sequencing was sorted CD4+, CD8+, or CD8+CD57+ T cells (not recorded which) from PBMCs. The source of this sequence is a human donor in good health, serving as a control. The chain's CDR3 is CASRRTSGSNEQYF. The CDR3 DNA reads TGTGCCAGCAGACGGACTAGCGGGTCCAACGAGCAGTACTTC.